The 6 T cell receptor beta chains listed next were all sequenced from one sample in a study of OX40 agonist ivuxolimab in advanced cancers. Assay: immunoSEQ multiplex PCR; the TCRdb copy retains only in-frame clones and omits some. The sample records tens of thousands of clones, about nine tenths being singletons. The source was CD4+ or CD8+ T cells sorted from blood, collected in a trial of the OX40 agonist ivuxolimab. These receptors all stem from an adult with an advanced solid tumor such as melanoma, head and neck, liver or kidney cancer.

The V and J genes are TRBV2 and TRBJ1-5; 7 positions agree with TRBD1. CDR1 and CDR2 from the germline V gene are SNHLY and FYNNEI. Unmatched junction bases numbered 5, after V lost 3 bases and J lost 3 bases. This CDR3 spans 15 amino acids. The CDR3 protein is CASSDRGGNNQPQHF. CDR3 nucleotide sequence: TGTGCCAGCAGTGACAGGGGGGGGAACAATCAGCCCCAGCATTTT.

The chain uses TRBV5-5 and TRBJ1-4, with 9 nucleotides matching TRBD1. V dropped 9 bases and J dropped 8; count of bases not matched to a gene: 8. CDR1 and CDR2 from the germline V gene are SGHKS and YYEKEE (reference sequence). This CDR3 spans 13 amino acids. The chain's CDR3 is CATRDREGEKLFF. CDR3 nucleotides: TGTGCCACCAGGGACAGGGAGGGAGAAAAACTGTTTTTT.

This rearrangement joins TRBV11-2 to TRBJ2-3, with D tentatively TRBD2 (7 bases). The germline gives CDR1 SGHAT, CDR2 FQNNGV. The germline V and J ends were trimmed by 3 bases and 1 base, with 11 bases remaining between them. This CDR3 is 15 amino acids long. The CDR3 reads CASSFVGGGTDTQYF. DNA for the CDR3: TGTGCCAGCAGCTTCGTAGGGGGGGGCACAGATACGCAGTATTTT.

The gene calls are TRBV7-6 and TRBJ2-7, with 9 bases that match TRBD2. The CDR3 contains 17 residues. V gave up 5 bases and J gave up 7 bases; unmatched junction bases: 18. Germline-derived CDR1 and CDR2 are SGHVS and FNYEAQ. The CDR3 sequence is CASSDAGTSKPRGEQYF. Here the CDR3 DNA reads TGTGCCAGCAGCGATGCCGGGACTAGCAAGCCCCGAGGGGAGCAGTACTTC.

The V call is TRBV6-5, the J call TRBJ2-5; D is undetermined. CDR3 length: 14 amino acids. Trimming removed 6 bases at V and 4 bases at J, with 15 bases between. Germline V gene data show CDR1 as MNHEY and CDR2 as SVGAGI. CDR3 sequence reads: CASRSGSLGETQYF. The CDR3 coding sequence is TGTGCCAGCAGGTCCGGAAGTCTCGGAGAGACCCAGTACTTC.

The rearrangement uses TRBV27 and TRBJ2-7, with a possible D match to TRBD1 (5 bases). V was cut by 3 bases and J by 5 bases, with 14 bases left in between. Germline CDR1 is MNHEY and CDR2 is SMNVEV (reference sequence). The CDR3 loop spans 14 amino acids. The CDR3, as DNA: TGTGCCAGCAGTTTCCGGCAGGGCCCCCACGAGCAGTACTTC. As protein: CASSFRQGPHEQYF.